Each of the 9 T cell receptor beta chains below was sequenced from the same sample in a study of patients and donors after allogeneic stem cell transplantation. TCRdb passed the RT-PCR reads through MiXCR, listing each CDR3 protein once. Among 410,000 or so distinct CDR3 sequences listed, roughly 16% were seen once. Sequenced material: blood, either unsorted or a sorted T cell fraction (not recorded which). These receptors were collected from a human donor who was either an allogeneic HSCT recipient or a stem cell or donor lymphocyte infusion donor (not recorded which). It is not recorded whose cells these are; they may come from a transplant donor.

This clonotype was seen more than once but under ten times. V gene TRBV9 combines with J gene TRBJ2-1; 7 bases fit TRBD2. The CDR3 spans 15 residues. CDR1 SGDLS and CDR2 YYNGEE come from the germline V gene. V was pared by 3 bases and J by 9 bases, with 12 bases of the junction left unmatched. The CDR3 loop reads CASSGGPWERGEQFF. DNA for the CDR3: TGTGCCAGCAGCGGAGGACCATGGGAGCGGGGTGAGCAGTTCTTC.

This clonotype was picked up a small number of times. This sequence joins TRBV6-5 and TRBJ1-1, with a possible D match to TRBD1 (6 bases). Trimming pared 2 bases from V and 5 bases from J, leaving 15 bases between. Germline CDR1 MNHEY, CDR2 SVGAGI. This CDR3 has 15 residues. This CDR3 is CASSYTAGAETEAFF. The CDR3, as DNA: TGTGCCAGCAGTTACACCGCAGGGGCGGAAACTGAAGCTTTCTTT.

This clonotype has only a few counts. The chain joins TRBV29-1 to TRBJ1-3; tentatively, D is TRBD1 (5 bases). Trimming pared 3 bases from V and 7 bases from J, leaving 7 bases between. The CDR3 sequence is 11 residues long. Germline lookup yields CDR1 SQVTM and CDR2 ANQGSEA. The CDR3 region has the DNA TGCAGCGTTGACGGGGGGAACACCATATATTTT. It specifies CSVDGGNTIYF.

The chain couples TRBV12-3 or TRBV12-4 to TRBJ1-1; D ambiguous. Trimming shortened V by 3 bases and J by 1 base, and 6 bases separated the two germline ends. This CDR3 has 13 residues. The CDR3 sequence: CASSFPQNTEAFF. CDR3 nucleotides: TGTGCCAGCAGTTTCCCCCAGAACACTGAAGCTTTCTTT.

This clonotype occurred a few times. This sequence joins TRBV12-3 or TRBV12-4 and TRBJ2-3; 16 bases line up with TRBD2. V trimming: 4 bases; J trimming: 4 bases; junction bases outside the gene matches: 2. The CDR3 is 16 residues long. The CDR3 bases are TGTGCCAGCAGTTGGGGACTAGCGGGAGGGGCAGATACGCAGTATTTT. It encodes CASSWGLAGGADTQYF.

This clonotype was observed a handful of times. This chain connects TRBV29-1 to TRBJ1-1, with TRBD1 matching over 7 bases. Germline lookup yields CDR1 SQVTM and CDR2 ANQGSEA. V dropped 3 bases and J dropped 3; count of bases not matched to a gene: 4. The CDR3 sequence is 13 residues long. CDR3 loop: CSVEDRTDTEAFF. The DNA of the CDR3 is TGCAGCGTTGAGGACAGGACAGACACTGAAGCTTTCTTT.

The V call is TRBV24-1, the J call TRBJ2-3, with D perhaps given as TRBD1 or TRBD2 (5 bases each). Germline CDR1 KGHDR, CDR2 SFDVKD. The ends were cut back, 4 bases at V and 6 bases at J, with 10 bases in the middle. This CDR3 is built from 13 residues. CDR3 nucleotide sequence: TGTGCCACCAGTGACCGGGGACGTGATACGCAGTATTTT. It encodes CATSDRGRDTQYF.

This clonotype was seen repeatedly, ten times or more. V usage is TRBV7-9 and J usage is TRBJ1-5; 7 nucleotides line up with TRBD1. CDR1 SEHNR and CDR2 FQNEAQ come from the germline V gene (reference sequence). The V segment lost 5 bases and the J segment 6 bases; nucleotides outside the gene matches: 7. The CDR3 loop spans 14 amino acids. The DNA of the CDR3 is TGTGCCAGCAGCGTCACAGGGGATAGTCAGCCCCAGCATTTT. It specifies CASSVTGDSQPQHF.

Only a few counts were recorded for this clonotype. The chain has TRBV24-1 and TRBJ2-3; D is possibly TRBD1 (6 bases). CDR1 and CDR2 (germline): KGHDR, SFDVKD. The CDR3 has 15 amino acids. The V and J ends lost 9 bases and 0 bases respectively, with 15 bases between them. In nucleotides, the CDR3 is TGTGCCACCGGTTCGGGACACCCTAGCACAGATACGCAGTATTTT. Translating gives CATGSGHPSTDTQYF.